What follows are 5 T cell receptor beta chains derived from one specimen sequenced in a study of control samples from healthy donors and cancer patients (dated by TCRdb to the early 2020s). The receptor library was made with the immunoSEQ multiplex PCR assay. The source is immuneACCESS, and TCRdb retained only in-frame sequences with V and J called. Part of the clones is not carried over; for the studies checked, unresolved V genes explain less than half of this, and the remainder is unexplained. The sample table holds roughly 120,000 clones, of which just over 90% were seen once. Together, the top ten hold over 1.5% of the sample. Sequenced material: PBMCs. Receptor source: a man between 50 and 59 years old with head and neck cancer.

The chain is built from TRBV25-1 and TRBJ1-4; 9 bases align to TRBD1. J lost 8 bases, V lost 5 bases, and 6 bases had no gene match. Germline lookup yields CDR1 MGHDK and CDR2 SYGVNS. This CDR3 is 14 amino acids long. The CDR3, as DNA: TGTGCCAGCAGTCAACAGGGGGCGCGAGAAAAACTGTTTTTT. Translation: CASSQQGAREKLFF.

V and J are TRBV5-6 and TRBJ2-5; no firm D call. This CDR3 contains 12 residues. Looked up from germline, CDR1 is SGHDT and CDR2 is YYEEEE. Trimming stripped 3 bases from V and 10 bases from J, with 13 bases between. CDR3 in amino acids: CASSYGEGSQYF. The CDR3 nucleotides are TGTGCCAGCAGCTATGGGGAAGGAAGCCAGTACTTC.

The CDR3 loop reads CASSPPGGVMNTEAFF. CDR3 DNA sequence: TGCGCCAGCAGCCCGCCCGGGGGAGTCATGAACACTGAAGCTTTCTTT. The chain uses TRBV4-3 and TRBJ1-1; TRBD1 might be the D (5 bases). Germline V gene lookup returns CDR1 LGHNA and CDR2 YSLEER. The CDR3 loop spans 16 amino acids. Trimming stripped 4 bases from V and 0 bases from J, with 15 bases between.

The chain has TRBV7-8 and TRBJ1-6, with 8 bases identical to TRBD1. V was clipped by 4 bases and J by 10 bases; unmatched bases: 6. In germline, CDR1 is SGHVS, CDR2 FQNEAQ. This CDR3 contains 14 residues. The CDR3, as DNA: TGTGCCAGCAGCTCTCAGGGGGCCAGATCACCCCTCCACTTT. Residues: CASSSQGARSPLHF. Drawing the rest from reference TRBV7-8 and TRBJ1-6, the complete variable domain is GAGVSQSPRYKVAKRGQDVALRCDPISGHVSLFWYQQALGQGPEFLTYFQNEAQLDKSGLPSDRFFAERPEGSVSTLKIQRTQQEDSAVYLCASSSQGARSPLHFGNGTRLTVT.

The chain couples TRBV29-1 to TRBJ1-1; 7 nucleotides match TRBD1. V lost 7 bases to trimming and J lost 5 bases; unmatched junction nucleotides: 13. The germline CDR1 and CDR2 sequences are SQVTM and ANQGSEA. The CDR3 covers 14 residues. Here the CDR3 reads CSGLGWATGTEAFF. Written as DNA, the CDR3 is TGCAGCGGCCTTGGTTGGGCGACAGGGACTGAAGCTTTCTTT.